This record looks at one TCR beta chain sequence and its context. What it recognizes is unknown. The CDR3 extends over 17 amino acids. Trimming stripped 4 bases from V and 0 bases from J, with 14 bases between. Per germline, CDR1 SGHRS and CDR2 YFSETQ. The source of the sample is a study of Ad26.COV2.S vaccination and SARS-CoV-2 variants. TCRdb's copy holds only in-frame clones and misses some; the assay was immunoSEQ multiplex PCR. This table holds 300,000 to 450,000 clones, 92% found once. Whole-study findings and limits: Assessments of TCR breadth and depth may have underestimated the total T cell responses.

This sample comprised peripheral blood, obtained after recovery from COVID-19. The TCR originated in a human donor who had recovered from COVID-19. The chain couples TRBV5-1 to TRBJ2-6; D perhaps matches TRBD1 (6 bases). In DNA form, the CDR3 reads TGCGCCAGCAGCCGGACAACAGGGATCTCTGGGGCCAACGTCCTGACTTTC. As protein: CASSRTTGISGANVLTF.